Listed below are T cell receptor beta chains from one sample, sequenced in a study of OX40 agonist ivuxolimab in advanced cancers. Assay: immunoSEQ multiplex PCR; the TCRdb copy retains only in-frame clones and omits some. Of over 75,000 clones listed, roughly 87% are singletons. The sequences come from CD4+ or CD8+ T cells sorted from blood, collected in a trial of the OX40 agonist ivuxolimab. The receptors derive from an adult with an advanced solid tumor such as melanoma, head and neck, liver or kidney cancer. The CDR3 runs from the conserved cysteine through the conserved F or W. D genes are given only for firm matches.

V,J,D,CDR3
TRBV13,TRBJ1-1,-,CASSFNKNTEAFF
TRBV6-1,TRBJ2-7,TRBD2,CASSKTSGLMDEQYF
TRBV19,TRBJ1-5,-,CASARQVGNQPQHF
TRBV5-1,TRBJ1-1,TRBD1,CASSFGRDRGTEAFF
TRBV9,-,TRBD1,CASSVGTGYFSYEQYF
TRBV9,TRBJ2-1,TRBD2,CASSVRLAGYNEQFF
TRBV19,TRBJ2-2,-,CASIADTGELFF
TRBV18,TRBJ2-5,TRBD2,CASSRDSGGASETQYF
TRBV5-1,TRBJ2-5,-,CASSLDLRETQYF
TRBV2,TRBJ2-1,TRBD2,CASFSGGRSSYNEQFF
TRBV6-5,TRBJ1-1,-,CASSYNSGMNTEAFF
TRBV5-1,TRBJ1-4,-,CASSLNSNEKLFF
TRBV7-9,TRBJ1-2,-,CASSLARQNYGYTF
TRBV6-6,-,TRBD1,CASSYRQGVGYEQYF
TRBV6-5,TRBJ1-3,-,CASSPGYLSGNTIYF
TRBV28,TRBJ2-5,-,CASSSLRGSETQYF
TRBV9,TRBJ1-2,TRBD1,CASSPRTGGVYGYTF
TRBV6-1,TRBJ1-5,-,CASSQLNNQPQHF
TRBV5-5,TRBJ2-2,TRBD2,CASSLDAASGGAGTGELFF
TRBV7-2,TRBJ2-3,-,CASSRDVSTDTQYF
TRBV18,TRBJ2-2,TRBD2,CASSPPSLGGTGELFF
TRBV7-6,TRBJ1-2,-,CASSSTGFYGYTF
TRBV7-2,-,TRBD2,CASSFQRGDYEQYF
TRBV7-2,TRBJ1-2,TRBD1,CASRARGQSYGYTF
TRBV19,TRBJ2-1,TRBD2,CASSSAGTRGEQFF
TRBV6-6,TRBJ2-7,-,CASRGPGEVGAYEQYF
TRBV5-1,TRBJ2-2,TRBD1,CASSRTGGNDWTGELFF
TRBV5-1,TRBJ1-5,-,CASSPDSSNQPQHF
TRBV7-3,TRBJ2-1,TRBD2,CASSSSGGGSYNEQFF
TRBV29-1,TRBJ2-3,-,CSGGRGGLDSTDTQYF
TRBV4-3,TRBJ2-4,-,CASSTENIQYF
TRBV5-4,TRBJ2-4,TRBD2,CASSSGWGGGGGENIQYF
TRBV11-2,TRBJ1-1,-,CASSLEGRVGTEAFF
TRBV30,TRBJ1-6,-,CAWSTDRSSYNSPLHF
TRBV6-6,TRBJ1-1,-,CASSYSTAGITEAFF
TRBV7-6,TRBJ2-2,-,CASSSSGTTNTGELFF
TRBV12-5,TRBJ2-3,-,CASGLGRDSQNTDTQYF
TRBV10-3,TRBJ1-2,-,CAISLQGIGSYTF
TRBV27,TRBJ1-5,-,CASSQVLGSNQPQHF
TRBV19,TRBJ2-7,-,CASSPTGTTSSYEQYF
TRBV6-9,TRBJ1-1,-,CASSYCEGRTEAFF
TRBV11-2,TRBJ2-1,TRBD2,CASSLVSASGGNEQFF
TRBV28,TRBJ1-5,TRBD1,CASSLGTGRTQPQHF
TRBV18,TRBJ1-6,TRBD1,CASSPGTGGSSPLHF
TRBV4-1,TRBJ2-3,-,CASSQEPPGTDTQYF
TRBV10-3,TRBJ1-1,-,CAISEGDTGNTEAFF